This entry lists 27 T cell receptor beta chains sequenced from one sample in a study of blood T cell repertoires in COVID-19. The repertoire was sequenced with immunoSEQ multiplex PCR; TCRdb's copy has only in-frame clones and lacks some. The sample lists 390,000 or so clones, about 90% seen once, with around 3% in the top ten. Input material: peripheral blood. The receptors shown here come from a woman aged 25 to 39 with COVID-19, enrolled during active disease.

The V and J genes are TRBV11-2 and TRBJ1-5, with 7 bases matching TRBD1. V dropped 5 bases and J dropped 3; count of bases not matched to a gene: 4. This CDR3 is built from 14 residues. Germline-derived CDR1 and CDR2 are SGHAT and FQNNGV. The CDR3 region has the DNA TGTGCCAGCAGCCAAACAGGGGTCAATCAGCCCCAGCATTTT. It is translated as CASSQTGVNQPQHF.

This clone has only a few counts. This rearrangement joins TRBV3-1 (or the pseudogene TRBV3-2) to TRBJ1-2; D gene uncertain. The CDR3 spans 12 residues. With 3 bases removed from V and 6 bases from J, the gap between germline ends came to 8 bases. Germline V lookup: CDR1 LGHDT, CDR2 YNNKEL (reference sequence). The CDR3 here is CASSHRGDGYTF. In nucleotides, the CDR3 is TGTGCCAGCAGCCACCGGGGAGATGGCTACACCTTC.

The chain recombines TRBV7-9 with TRBJ2-3, with D maybe TRBD2 (7 bases). Trimming shortened V by 4 bases and J by 3 bases, and 17 bases separated the two germline ends. The CDR3 contains 16 residues. CDR1 is SEHNR and CDR2 is FQNEAQ in the germline V gene (reference sequence). CDR3 in amino acids: CASSSSRGRVTDTQYF. CDR3 nucleotides: TGTGCCAGCAGCTCCTCGCGGGGGCGGGTAACAGATACGCAGTATTTT.

The V call is TRBV11-2, the J call TRBJ2-4; 8 bases are a match to TRBD1. J was trimmed by 6 bases and V by 3 bases; bases with no gene match: 7. The germline CDR1 and CDR2 sequences are SGHAT and FQNNGV. This CDR3 contains 15 residues. CDR3 nucleotide sequence: TGTGCCAGCAGCTTCGACAGGGGATACGTAAACATTCAGTACTTC. The encoded protein is CASSFDRGYVNIQYF. Based on the CDR3 plus reference TRBV11-2 and TRBJ2-4, the full variable domain is EAGVAQSPRYKIIEKRQSVAFWCNPISGHATLYWYQQILGQGPKLLIQFQNNGVVDDSQLPKDRFSAERLKGVDSTLKIQPAKLEDSAVYLCASSFDRGYVNIQYFGAGTRLSVL.

V gene TRBV5-6 combines with J gene TRBJ2-3; a weak D match, TRBD1 (6 bases). CDR3 length: 14 residues. Germline CDR1 and CDR2: SGHDT and YYEEEE. Trimming shortened V by 0 bases and J by 5 bases, and 10 bases separated the two germline ends. The CDR3 sequence: CASSLGGPGDTQYF. CDR3 nucleotide sequence: TGTGCCAGCAGCTTGGGGGGGCCAGGAGATACGCAGTATTTT.

V is TRBV20-1 and J is TRBJ2-5; D might be TRBD2 (5 bases). The germline V gene has CDR1 DFQATT and CDR2 SNEGSKA (reference sequence). CDR3 size: 15 residues. V was cut by 4 bases and J by 3 bases, with 18 bases left in between. The CDR3 region is CSAIDGAPEEETQYF. The CDR3, as DNA: TGCAGTGCTATTGATGGAGCCCCGGAGGAAGAGACCCAGTACTTC.

The V call is TRBV27, the J call TRBJ1-4; D not certain. V gave up 6 bases and J gave up 0 bases, with 8 bases separating them. Germline V lookup: CDR1 MNHEY, CDR2 SMNVEV (reference sequence). This CDR3 is built from 14 residues. The CDR3 DNA reads as TGTGCCAGCAGGTACATCGCAACTAATGAAAAACTGTTTTTT. Encoded protein: CASRYIATNEKLFF.

The chain combines TRBV7-2 with TRBJ2-3; 9 nucleotides align to TRBD1. The V gene end was trimmed by 5 bases and the J gene end by 5 bases; junction bases not matched to a gene: 11. CDR3 size: 16 residues. CDR1 SGHTA and CDR2 FQGNSA come from the germline V gene. In DNA form, the CDR3 reads TGTGCCAGCAGCCTGTCCGGGACAGGGAGGGGAGATACGCAGTATTTT. This sequence encodes CASSLSGTGRGDTQYF.

The chain has TRBV4-3 and TRBJ2-7; 9 nucleotides match TRBD2. V dropped 0 bases and J dropped 2; count of bases not matched to a gene: 8. Germline CDR1 is LGHNA and CDR2 is YSLEER. The CDR3 runs 17 residues. CDR3 coding DNA: TGCGCCAGCAGCCAAGATCGGGTAGGCGGGGGGGCCTACGAGCAGTACTTC. It encodes CASSQDRVGGGAYEQYF.

The gene calls are TRBV19 and TRBJ2-7; 10 nucleotides agree with TRBD1. The trim removed 4 bases at V and 3 bases at J, leaving 3 bases unmatched. Germline assignment: CDR1 LNHDA and CDR2 SQIVND (reference sequence). There are 14 residues in the CDR3. CDR3 region: CASSTTGGHYEQYF. The CDR3 coding sequence is TGTGCCAGTAGTACGACAGGGGGCCACTACGAGCAGTACTTC.

V gene TRBV7-9 combines with J gene TRBJ2-7; 8 bases are shared with TRBD1. Trimming took 6 bases from V and 6 from J; bases not matched to a gene: 10. This CDR3 contains 14 residues. From germline, CDR1 is SEHNR and CDR2 FQNEAQ (reference sequence). CDR3 sequence (DNA): TGTGCCAGCAGAGGACAGGGAGTAAGCGGCGAGCAGTACGTC. Its translation is CASRGQGVSGEQYV.

The chain carries TRBV24-1 and TRBJ1-2; no clear D. CDR1 is KGHDR, CDR2 SFDVKD, per germline. CDR3 length: 14 amino acids. Trimming shortened V by 0 bases and J by 0 bases, and 4 bases separated the two germline ends. The CDR3 DNA is TGTGCCACCAGTGATTTGGGCTCTAACTATGGCTACACCTTC. Translation gives CATSDLGSNYGYTF.

The gene calls are TRBV19 and TRBJ1-1; a possible D gene is TRBD1 (5 bases). With 3 bases removed from V and 4 bases from J, the gap between germline ends came to 9 bases. The CDR3 is made up of 13 amino acids. Germline V gives CDR1 LNHDA, CDR2 SQIVND (reference sequence). CDR3 sequence (DNA): TGTGCCAGTAGTATCCAGGGTATCACTGAAGCTTTCTTT. Encoded protein: CASSIQGITEAFF. Together with reference TRBV19 and TRBJ1-1, the CDR3 gives the full variable domain: DGGITQSPKYLFRKEGQNVTLSCEQNLNHDAMYWYRQDPGQGLRLIYYSQIVNDFQKGDIAEGYSVSREKKESFPLTVTSAQKNPTAFYLCASSIQGITEAFFGQGTRLTVV.

CDR3 sequence (DNA): TGTGCCTGGAGTACGGGGAGTATGAACACTGAAGCTTTCTTT. Its translation is CAWSTGSMNTEAFF. This rearrangement joins TRBV30 to TRBJ1-1; D not certain. Germline-derived CDR1 and CDR2 are GTSNPN and SVGIG (reference sequence). The CDR3 is 14 amino acids. V lost 2 bases to trimming and J lost 0 bases, with 10 bases between them. The full variable domain, its missing parts supplied by reference TRBV30 and TRBJ1-1, is SQTIHQWPATLVQPVGSPLSLECTVEGTSNPNLYWYRQAAGRGLQLLFYSVGIGQISSEVPQNLSASRPQDRQFILSSKKLLLSDSGFYLCAWSTGSMNTEAFFGQGTRLTVV.

This CDR3 reads CASTLGAPGGFTEAFF. Here the CDR3 DNA reads TGTGCCAGCACCCTTGGGGCGCCCGGGGGATTCACTGAAGCTTTCTTT. This sequence joins TRBV5-5 and TRBJ1-1; a possible D gene is TRBD1 (5 bases). The CDR3 totals 16 residues. V dropped 6 bases and J dropped 4 bases, with 22 bases sitting between them. From germline, CDR1 is SGHKS and CDR2 YYEKEE (reference sequence).

The rearrangement uses TRBV7-2 and TRBJ1-4; 9 bases fit TRBD1. With 1 base clipped from V and 8 bases from J, the junction kept 11 bases outside the gene matches. The CDR3 is 17 amino acids. CDR1 is SGHTA, CDR2 FQGNSA, per germline. The CDR3 nucleotides read TGTGCCAGCAGCTTAGGTACAGGGGGCGCGGTAGGGGAAAAACTGTTTTTT. The encoded protein is CASSLGTGGAVGEKLFF.

This chain joins TRBV3-1 (or the pseudogene TRBV3-2) and TRBJ2-2; 7 bases map to TRBD2. V trimming: 0 bases; J trimming: 1 base; junction bases outside the gene matches: 5. Germline CDR1 and CDR2: LGHDT and YNNKEL (reference sequence). This CDR3 has 17 amino acids. CDR3: CASSQEIERGNTGELFF. The CDR3, as DNA: TGTGCCAGCAGCCAAGAAATCGAGCGGGGGAACACCGGGGAGCTGTTTTTT.

For this clone: Other DNA sequences in this specimen translate into the identical CDR3. This chain connects TRBV12-5 to TRBJ2-2, with D perhaps TRBD1 (5 bases). CDR1 and CDR2 from the germline V gene are LGHNT and FRNRAP. This CDR3 region has 14 residues. V gave up 0 bases and J gave up 4 bases, with 6 bases separating them. CDR3 coding DNA: TGTGCTAGTGGTTTGGTCCAGGGCACCGGGGAGCTGTTTTTT. Protein sequence: CASGLVQGTGELFF.

The chain has TRBV4-2 and TRBJ2-1, with 10 bases aligning to TRBD2. This CDR3 has 18 residues. Germline assignment: CDR1 LGHNA and CDR2 YNFKEQ. The junction had 16 bases not matched to a gene; V was cut back by 3 bases and J by 8 bases. The CDR3 sequence is CASSQVYRASGGADEQFF. In DNA form, the CDR3 reads TGTGCCAGCAGCCAGGTCTATCGGGCAAGCGGGGGGGCCGATGAGCAGTTCTTC.

V and J are TRBV12-5 and TRBJ2-5, with 10 bases fitting TRBD1. Looked up from germline, CDR1 is LGHNT and CDR2 is FRNRAP. V shed 2 bases and J 4 bases; nucleotides not matched to a gene: 13. The CDR3 loop spans 18 amino acids. The CDR3 nucleotides read TGTGCTAGTGGTTTGCCCCTCCCGGCGGGACAGGGGACAGAGACCCAGTACTTC. The encoded protein is CASGLPLPAGQGTETQYF.

The J gene is TRBJ1-2, the V gene TRBV2, with D perhaps matching TRBD1 (5 bases). The V gene lost 5 bases and the J gene lost 2 bases, with 12 bases spanning the gap. The CDR3 has 14 residues. The V gene's germline CDR1 is SNHLY and CDR2 FYNNEI. Written as DNA, the CDR3 is TGTGCCAGCAGTCTGCAGGGTGCCAACTATGGCTACACCTTC. Translation gives CASSLQGANYGYTF.

This chain connects TRBV12-5 to TRBJ1-6, with D possibly TRBD1 on 6 matching bases. The germline V gene has CDR1 LGHNT and CDR2 FRNRAP. The CDR3 is 14 residues long. The V end was cut by 6 bases, the J end by 8 bases, with 14 bases between. Here the CDR3 reads CASGDTGFYSPLHF. The CDR3 DNA is TGTGCTAGTGGGGACACAGGGTTTTATTCACCCCTCCACTTT. Using reference TRBV12-5 and TRBJ1-6 for the parts outside the CDR3, the full variable domain is DARVTQTPRHKVTEMGQEVTMRCQPILGHNTVFWYRQTMMQGLELLAYFRNRAPLDDSGMPKDRFSAEMPDATLATLKIQPSEPRDSAVYFCASGDTGFYSPLHFGNGTRLTVT.

The rearrangement uses TRBV29-1 and TRBJ1-5; D is ambiguous. The germline V gene encodes CDR1 SQVTM and CDR2 ANQGSEA. V was clipped by 2 bases and J by 7 bases, with 12 bases between them. CDR3 size: 13 residues. Here the CDR3 reads CSVETVAGQPQHF. DNA of the CDR3: TGCAGCGTTGAAACGGTGGCAGGCCAGCCCCAGCATTTT.

In its sample, this clone was seen a few times. The chain recombines TRBV2 with TRBJ1-5; no definite D call. CDR1 and CDR2 (germline): SNHLY, FYNNEI. This CDR3 is 14 amino acids long. Trimming took 2 bases from V and 3 from J, leaving 8 bases between them. The CDR3 coding sequence is TGTGCCAGCAGTGAATGGCAGATCAATCAGCCCCAGCATTTT. Translation gives CASSEWQINQPQHF.

The rearrangement uses TRBV3-1 (or the pseudogene TRBV3-2) and TRBJ1-1; 7 bases agree with TRBD1. This CDR3 has 13 amino acids. The germline gives CDR1 LGHDT, CDR2 YNNKEL (reference sequence). Unmatched junction bases numbered 5, after V lost 6 bases and J lost 4 bases. The CDR3 sequence is CASSSTGSTEAFF. In nucleotides, the CDR3 is TGTGCCAGCAGTTCGACAGGGAGCACTGAAGCTTTCTTT.

The genes are TRBV4-1 and TRBJ2-2; a weak D match, TRBD1 (5 bases). The CDR3 extends over 14 amino acids. V was pared by 4 bases and J by 7 bases, with 13 bases between. Germline CDR1 and CDR2: MGHRA and YSYEKL. The chain's CDR3 is CASSPRQGIGELFF. The CDR3, as DNA: TGCGCCAGCAGCCCCCGGCAGGGTATCGGGGAGCTGTTTTTT.

As for this clone: The sample contains more than one DNA sequence encoding this CDR3. V is TRBV27 and J is TRBJ1-2, with D possibly TRBD1 on 6 matching bases. This CDR3 has 13 residues. V was cut by 0 bases and J by 5 bases, with 7 bases left in between. Germline-derived CDR1 and CDR2 are MNHEY and SMNVEV (reference sequence). In DNA form, the CDR3 reads TGTGCCAGCAGTTTATCAGGGGGTTATGGCTACACCTTC. Translated: CASSLSGGYGYTF.